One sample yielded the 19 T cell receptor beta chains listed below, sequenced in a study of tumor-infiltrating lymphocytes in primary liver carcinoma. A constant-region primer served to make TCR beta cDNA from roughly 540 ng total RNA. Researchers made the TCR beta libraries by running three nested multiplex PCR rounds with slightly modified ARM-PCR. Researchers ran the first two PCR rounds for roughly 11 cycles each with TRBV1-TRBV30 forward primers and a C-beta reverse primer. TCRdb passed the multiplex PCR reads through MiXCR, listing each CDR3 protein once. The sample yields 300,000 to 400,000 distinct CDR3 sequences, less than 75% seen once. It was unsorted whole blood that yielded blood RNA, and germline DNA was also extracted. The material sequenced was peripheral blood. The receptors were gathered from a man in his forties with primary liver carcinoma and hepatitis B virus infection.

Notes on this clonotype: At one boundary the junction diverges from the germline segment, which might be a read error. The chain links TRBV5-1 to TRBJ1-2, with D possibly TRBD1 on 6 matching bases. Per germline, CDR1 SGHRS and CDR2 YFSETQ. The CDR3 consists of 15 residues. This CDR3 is CASSLGQAPNYGHIF. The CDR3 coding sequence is TGCGCCAGCAGCTTGGGACAGGCGCCAAACTATGGCCACATCTTC.

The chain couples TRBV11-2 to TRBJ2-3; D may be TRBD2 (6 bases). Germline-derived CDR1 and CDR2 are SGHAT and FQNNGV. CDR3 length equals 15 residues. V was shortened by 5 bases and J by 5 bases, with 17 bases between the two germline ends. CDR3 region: CASSPGWVGGDTQYF. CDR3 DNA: TGTGCCAGCAGCCCCGGGTGGGTGGGAGGAGATACGCAGTATTTT.

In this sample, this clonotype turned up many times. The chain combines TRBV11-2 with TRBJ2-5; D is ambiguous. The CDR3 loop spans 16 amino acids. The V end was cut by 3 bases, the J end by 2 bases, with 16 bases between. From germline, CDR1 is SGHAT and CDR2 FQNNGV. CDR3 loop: CASSFISEQRQETQYF. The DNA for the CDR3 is TGTGCCAGCAGCTTTATTTCGGAGCAGAGACAAGAGACCCAGTACTTC.

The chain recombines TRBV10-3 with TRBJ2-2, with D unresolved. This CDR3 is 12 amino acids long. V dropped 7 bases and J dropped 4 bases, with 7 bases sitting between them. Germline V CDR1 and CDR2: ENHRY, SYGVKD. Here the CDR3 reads CAINGGTGELFF. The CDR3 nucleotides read TGTGCCATCAACGGTGGCACCGGGGAGCTGTTTTTT.

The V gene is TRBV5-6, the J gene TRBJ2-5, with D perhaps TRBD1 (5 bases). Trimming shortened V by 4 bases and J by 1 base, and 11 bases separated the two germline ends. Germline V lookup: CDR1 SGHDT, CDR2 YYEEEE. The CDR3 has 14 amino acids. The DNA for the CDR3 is TGTGCCAGCAGCCCGTGCACAGGCCAAGAGACCCAGTACTTC. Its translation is CASSPCTGQETQYF. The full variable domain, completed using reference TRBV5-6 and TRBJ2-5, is DAGVTQSPTHLIKTRGQQVTLRCSPKSGHDTVSWYQQALGQGPQFIFQYYEEEERQRGNFPDRFSGHQFPNYSSELNVNALLLGDSALYLCASSPCTGQETQYFGPGTRLLVL.

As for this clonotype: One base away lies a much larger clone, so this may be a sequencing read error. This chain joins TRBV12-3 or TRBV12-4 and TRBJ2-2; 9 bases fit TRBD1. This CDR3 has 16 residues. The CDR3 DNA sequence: TGTGCCAGCAGAACGCACAGGGGGCAGGACACCGGGGAGCCGTTTTTT. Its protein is CASRTHRGQDTGEPFF.

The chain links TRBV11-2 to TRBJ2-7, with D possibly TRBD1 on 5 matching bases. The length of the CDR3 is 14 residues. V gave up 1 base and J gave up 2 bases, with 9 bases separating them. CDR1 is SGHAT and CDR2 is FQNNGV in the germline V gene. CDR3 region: CASSLARGTYEQYF. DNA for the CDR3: TGTGCCAGCAGCTTAGCAAGGGGCACCTACGAGCAGTACTTC.

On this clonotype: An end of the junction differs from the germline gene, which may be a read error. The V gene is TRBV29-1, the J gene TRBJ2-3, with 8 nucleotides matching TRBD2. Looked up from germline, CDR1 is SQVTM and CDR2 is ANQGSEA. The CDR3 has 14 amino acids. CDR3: CNVESGRAPGTQYF. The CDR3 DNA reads TGCAACGTTGAATCCGGGAGGGCCCCCGGGACCCAGTACTTT.

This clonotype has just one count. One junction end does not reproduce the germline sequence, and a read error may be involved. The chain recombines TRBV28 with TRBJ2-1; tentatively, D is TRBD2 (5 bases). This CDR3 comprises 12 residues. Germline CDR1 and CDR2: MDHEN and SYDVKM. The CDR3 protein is CTSSPDSDERFF. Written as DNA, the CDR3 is TGTACCAGCAGTCCGGACTCGGATGAGCGGTTCTTC.

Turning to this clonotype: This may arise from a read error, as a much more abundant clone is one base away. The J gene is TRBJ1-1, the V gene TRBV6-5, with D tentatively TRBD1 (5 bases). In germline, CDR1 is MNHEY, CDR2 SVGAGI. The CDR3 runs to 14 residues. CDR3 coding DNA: TGTGCCAGCAGGACCACGACAGCCCACACTGAAGTTTTCTTT. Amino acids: CASRTTTAHTEVFF.

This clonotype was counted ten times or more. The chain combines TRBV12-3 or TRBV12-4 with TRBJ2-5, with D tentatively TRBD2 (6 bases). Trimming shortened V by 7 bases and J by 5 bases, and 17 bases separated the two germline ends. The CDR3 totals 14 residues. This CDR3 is CASTTPGAGETQYF. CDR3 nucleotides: TGTGCCAGCACAACTCCAGGCGCGGGGGAGACCCAGTACTTC.

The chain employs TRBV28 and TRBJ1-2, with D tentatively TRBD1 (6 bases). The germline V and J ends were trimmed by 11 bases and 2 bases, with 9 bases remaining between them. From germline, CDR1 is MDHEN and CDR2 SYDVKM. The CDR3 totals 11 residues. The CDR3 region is CAVQGNYGYTF. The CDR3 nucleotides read TGTGCCGTACAGGGAAACTATGGCTACACCTTC.

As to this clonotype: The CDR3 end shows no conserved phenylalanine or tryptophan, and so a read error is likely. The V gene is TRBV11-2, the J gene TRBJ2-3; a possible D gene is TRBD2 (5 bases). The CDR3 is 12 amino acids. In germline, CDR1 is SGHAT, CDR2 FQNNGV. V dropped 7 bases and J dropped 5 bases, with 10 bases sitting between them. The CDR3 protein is CASNDAGDTQYV. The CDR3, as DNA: TGTGCCAGCAACGACGCGGGAGATACGCAGTATGTT.

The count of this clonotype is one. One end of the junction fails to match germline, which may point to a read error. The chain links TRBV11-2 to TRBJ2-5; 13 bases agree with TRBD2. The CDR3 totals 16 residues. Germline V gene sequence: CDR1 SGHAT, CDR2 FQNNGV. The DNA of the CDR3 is TGTGTCAGCAGCTCCGGGACTAGCGGGGTGGGGGAGACCCAGTACTTC. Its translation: CVSSSGTSGVGETQYF.

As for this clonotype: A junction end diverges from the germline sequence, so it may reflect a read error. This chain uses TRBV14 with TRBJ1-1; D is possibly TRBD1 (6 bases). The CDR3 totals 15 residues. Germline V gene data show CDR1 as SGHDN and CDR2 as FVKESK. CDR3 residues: CTSGPTWGRGTEAFF. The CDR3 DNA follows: TGTACCAGCGGCCCAACGTGGGGGCGGGGGACTGAAGCTTTCTTT. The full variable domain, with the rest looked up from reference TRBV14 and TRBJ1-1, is EAGVTQFPSHSVIEKGQTVTLRCDPISGHDNLYWYRRVMGKEIKFLLHFVKESKQDESGMPNNRFLAERTGGTYSTLKVQPAELEDSGVYFCTSGPTWGRGTEAFFGQGTRLTVV.

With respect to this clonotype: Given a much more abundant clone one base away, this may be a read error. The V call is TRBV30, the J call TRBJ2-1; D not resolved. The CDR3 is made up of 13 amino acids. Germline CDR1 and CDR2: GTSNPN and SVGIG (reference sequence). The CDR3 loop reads CGWSAIHYNEQFF. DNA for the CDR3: TGTGGCTGGAGTGCCATCCACTACAATGAGCAGTTCTTC.

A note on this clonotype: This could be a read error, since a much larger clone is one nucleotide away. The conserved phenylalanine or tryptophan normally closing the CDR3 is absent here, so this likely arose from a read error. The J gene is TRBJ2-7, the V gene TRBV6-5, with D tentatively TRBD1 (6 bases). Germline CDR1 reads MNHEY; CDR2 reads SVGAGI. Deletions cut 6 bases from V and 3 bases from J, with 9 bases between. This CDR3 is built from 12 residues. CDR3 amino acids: CASSRDNYEQYL. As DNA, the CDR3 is TGTGCCAGCAGCCGGGACAACTACGAGCAGTACCTC.

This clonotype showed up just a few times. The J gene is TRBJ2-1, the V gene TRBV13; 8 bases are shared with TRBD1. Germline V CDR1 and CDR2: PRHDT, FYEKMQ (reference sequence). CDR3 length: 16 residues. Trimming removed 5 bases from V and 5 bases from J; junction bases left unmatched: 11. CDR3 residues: CASSDRGGLTHNEQFF. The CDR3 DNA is TGTGCCAGCAGCGACAGGGGTGGACTAACTCACAATGAGCAGTTCTTC.

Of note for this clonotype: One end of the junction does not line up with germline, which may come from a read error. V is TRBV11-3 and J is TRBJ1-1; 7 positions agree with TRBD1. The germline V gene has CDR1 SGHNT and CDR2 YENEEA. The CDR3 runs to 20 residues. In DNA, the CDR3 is TGTACCAGCAGCTTAGATATTGGAAGGACAGGTTTGGAGGTCGACACTGATGCTTTCTTT. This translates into CTSSLDIGRTGLEVDTDAFF.